These T cell receptor beta chains were read from a single sample in a study of T cell responses to AZD1222 COVID-19 vaccine. Sequencing used immunoSEQ multiplex PCR; TCRdb keeps in-frame clones, though not all of them. The sample has 130,000 to 150,000 clones, 93% seen once; the top ten hold 12%. The sequencing used peripheral blood, collected after recovery from COVID-19. The origin of the receptors is an adult who had recovered from COVID-19. CDR3s include the opening cysteine and the closing phenylalanine or tryptophan. Fields, in order: J gene, V gene, D gene, clone size, CDR3 protein, CDR3 DNA. D genes are given only for firm matches. Size is stated for part of the rows, as once, few or many counts, or as a class when the clone is expanded.

TRBJ1-6	TRBV11-2	TRBD1	once	CASSLADRGGSPLHF	TGTGCCAGCAGCTTAGCGGACAGGGGAGGCTCACCCCTCCACTTT
TRBJ2-7	TRBV28	.	.	CASSLFRPSSYEQYF	TGTGCCAGCAGTTTATTCAGGCCCAGCTCCTACGAGCAGTACTTC
TRBJ2-1	TRBV29-1	TRBD1	.	CSVMGQGDNYNEQFF	TGCAGCGTTATGGGACAGGGGGACAACTATAATGAGCAGTTCTTC
TRBJ1-2	TRBV6-5	.	.	CASSTQGVGGYTF	TGTGCCAGCAGCACCCAGGGCGTCGGTGGCTACACCTTC
TRBJ2-5	TRBV18	.	.	CASSPPGQYQETQYF	TGTGCCAGCTCACCACCGGGGCAGTATCAAGAGACCCAGTACTTC
TRBJ1-6	TRBV5-1	.	.	CASSKRTDANSPLHF	TGCGCCAGCAGCAAACGGACGGACGCTAATTCACCCCTCCACTTT
TRBJ2-3	TRBV12-5	.	.	CASGSSGGDTQYF	TGTGCTAGTGGTTCCTCTGGGGGGGATACGCAGTATTTT
TRBJ2-5	TRBV5-1	TRBD1	.	CASSLVTGGTETQYF	TGCGCCAGCAGCTTGGTGACAGGGGGTACCGAGACCCAGTACTTC
TRBJ1-2	TRBV27	.	.	CASSGQSNNYGYTF	TGTGCCAGCAGTGGACAATCTAATAACTATGGCTACACCTTC
TRBJ2-1	TRBV24-1	.	.	CATSDFRQGSAFF	TGTGCCACCAGTGATTTCCGCCAGGGGAGTGCGTTCTTC
TRBJ1-2	TRBV28	.	.	CASSLPDSWIRGYTF	TGTGCCAGCAGTTTGCCGGACAGTTGGATCCGGGGCTACACCTTC
TRBJ1-2	TRBV28	.	once	CASGSINYGYTF	TGTGCCAGCGGTAGTATAAACTATGGCTACACCTTC
TRBJ2-2	TRBV28	.	.	CASSLKRLGDTGELFF	TGTGCCAGCAGTTTGAAGCGGCTAGGTGACACCGGGGAGCTGTTTTTT
TRBJ2-3	TRBV5-1	TRBD2	once	CASSQIAGGPADTQYF	TGCGCCAGCAGCCAGATAGCGGGAGGGCCCGCAGATACGCAGTATTTT
TRBJ2-7	TRBV15	.	.	CATSREQSSHEQYF	TGTGCCACCAGCAGAGAACAGAGTTCCCACGAGCAGTACTTC
TRBJ1-3	TRBV27	.	.	CASSPAGERNTIYF	TGTGCCAGCAGTCCGGCAGGGGAAAGAAACACCATATATTTT
TRBJ2-2	TRBV27	.	.	CASSTTRGGDTGELFF	TGTGCCAGCAGTACCACCAGGGGGGGGGACACCGGGGAGCTGTTTTTT
TRBJ1-5	TRBV5-3	.	.	CARSLPHRRRAGLYSNQPQHF	TGTGCCAGAAGCCTGCCTCACCGACGCCGAGCAGGACTTTATAGCAATCAGCCCCAGCATTTT
TRBJ2-1	TRBV30	TRBD2	.	CAWSPLAAVNEQFF	TGTGCCTGGAGCCCCCTAGCGGCGGTTAATGAGCAGTTCTTC
TRBJ1-4	TRBV11-2	TRBD1	.	CASSLARDRGKESLEKLFF	TGTGCCAGCAGCTTAGCCCGGGACAGGGGTAAAGAAAGCTTGGAAAAACTGTTTTTT
TRBJ2-5	TRBV30	.	.	CAWTSPNAETQYF	TGTGCCTGGACTAGCCCAAACGCGGAGACCCAGTACTTC
TRBJ2-1	TRBV10-3	TRBD1	.	CAIRGTGGLGDEQFF	TGTGCCATCAGGGGGACAGGGGGCTTAGGCGATGAGCAGTTCTTC
TRBJ1-2	TRBV11-2	.	.	CASSLVQSGNGYTF	TGTGCCAGCAGCTTGGTTCAATCGGGAAATGGCTACACCTTC
TRBJ1-2	TRBV30	.	.	CAWSDRALGYTF	TGTGCCTGGAGTGACAGGGCCCTCGGCTACACCTTC
TRBJ2-5	TRBV30	.	.	CAWSLGGEVGRETQYF	TGTGCCTGGAGTCTAGGGGGAGAGGTTGGACGAGAGACCCAGTACTTC
TRBJ1-2	TRBV6-5	.	.	CASSYGGYGYTF	TGTGCCAGCAGTTACGGGGGATATGGCTACACCTTC
TRBJ2-7	TRBV27	.	.	CASSSRKGSRFF	TGTGCCAGCAGTTCCCGGAAAGGCTCCCGATTCTTC
TRBJ2-5	TRBV15	TRBD1	.	CATSRDRAGGETQYF	TGTGCCACCAGCAGAGATCGGGCAGGGGGAGAGACCCAGTACTTC
TRBJ2-7	TRBV5-8	.	.	CASSALDGAAYEQYF	TGTGCCAGCAGCGCCCTGGACGGAGCCGCCTACGAGCAGTACTTC
TRBJ2-7	TRBV6-5	TRBD2	once	CASSLRTSGRASEQYF	TGTGCCAGCAGTTTGCGGACTAGCGGGAGGGCCAGCGAGCAGTACTTC
TRBJ2-7	TRBV5-4	TRBD2	.	CASSLGGTSGGYEQYF	TGTGCCAGCAGCTTGGGAGGGACTAGCGGGGGCTACGAGCAGTACTTC
TRBJ2-1	TRBV5-1	TRBD2	.	CASSRGGATNEQFF	TGCGCCAGCTCCCGGGGGGGTGCCACCAATGAGCAGTTCTTC
TRBJ1-4	TRBV18	.	.	CASSPWGRSNEKLFF	TGTGCCAGCTCACCGTGGGGCCGCAGTAATGAAAAACTGTTTTTT
TRBJ1-4	TRBV9	.	.	CASSPDRINEKLFF	TGTGCCAGCAGCCCCGACAGGATTAATGAAAAACTGTTTTTT
TRBJ2-1	TRBV7-9	.	.	CASSLGEPNNEQFF	TGTGCCAGCAGCCTCGGAGAGCCAAACAATGAGCAGTTCTTC
TRBJ2-7	TRBV2	.	.	CASSRAAYSYEQYF	TGTGCCAGCAGTCGGGCAGCTTACTCCTACGAGCAGTACTTC
TRBJ1-1	TRBV7-9	.	.	CASSPFAGEMGTEAFF	TGTGCCAGCAGCCCCTTTGCAGGGGAGATGGGAACTGAAGCTTTCTTT
TRBJ1-1	TRBV19	.	once	CASSGGFAEAFF	TGTGCCAGTAGTGGGGGGTTTGCTGAAGCTTTCTTT
TRBJ2-1	TRBV4-1	.	once	CASSQTRSEQFF	TGCGCCAGCAGCCAGACTAGATCTGAGCAGTTCTTC
TRBJ2-1	TRBV5-1	.	.	CASSLVLGNEQFF	TGCGCCAGCAGCTTGGTGTTAGGTAATGAGCAGTTCTTC
TRBJ2-7	TRBV30	.	.	CAWSVGQQYF	TGTGCCTGGAGTGTTGGCCAGCAGTACTTC
TRBJ1-5	TRBV4-1	TRBD1	.	CASSRAQGDQPQHF	TGCGCCAGCAGCCGGGCACAGGGGGATCAGCCCCAGCATTTT
TRBJ2-7	TRBV7-3	TRBD2	.	CASSLSSGLSYEQYF	TGTGCCAGCAGCTTAAGTAGCGGGCTCTCCTACGAGCAGTACTTC
TRBJ1-1	TRBV29-1	.	.	CSVEDHLTGSFTEAFF	TGCAGCGTTGAAGATCATCTGACCGGATCTTTCACTGAAGCTTTCTTT
TRBJ1-1	TRBV4-2	.	.	CASSQKWLGTEAFF	TGTGCCAGCAGCCAAAAGTGGCTGGGCACTGAAGCTTTCTTT
TRBJ2-1	TRBV27	TRBD2	.	CASRTSGDEQFF	TGTGCCAGCAGGACTAGCGGCGATGAGCAGTTCTTC
TRBJ2-2	TRBV19	TRBD2	.	CASRLAGRSGELFF	TGTGCCAGCCGACTAGCGGGACGGTCGGGGGAGCTGTTTTTT
TRBJ1-1	TRBV5-6	.	.	CASSLTGRGGTEAFF	TGTGCCAGCAGCTTAACAGGGAGGGGTGGGACTGAAGCTTTCTTT
TRBJ2-3	TRBV14	.	once	CASSQVGRLLSDTQYF	TGTGCCAGCAGCCAAGTGGGTCGGCTTTTGTCGGATACGCAGTATTTT
TRBJ2-7	TRBV7-8	.	once	CASSLRGRKEQYF	TGTGCCAGCAGCTTAAGGGGAAGGAAGGAGCAGTACTTC
TRBJ2-5	TRBV5-4	TRBD1	.	CASSPPGQLQETQYF	TGTGCCAGCAGCCCCCCGGGACAGCTCCAAGAGACCCAGTACTTC
TRBJ2-1	TRBV10-3	.	.	CAITGNNEQFF	TGTGCCATCACGGGGAACAATGAGCAGTTCTTC
TRBJ2-4	TRBV7-9	TRBD1	.	CASSPTASNDRATIDIQYF	TGTGCCAGCAGCCCTACCGCCTCCAATGACAGGGCGACGATAGACATTCAGTACTTC
TRBJ2-5	TRBV5-1	TRBD2	.	CASSSPGLAVETQYF	TGCGCCAGCAGCTCCCCGGGACTAGCCGTGGAGACCCAGTACTTC
TRBJ1-3	TRBV3-1/TRBV3-2	.	.	CASTKRGGNTIYF	TGTGCCAGCACCAAGAGGGGTGGAAACACCATATATTTT
TRBJ1-1	TRBV4-1	.	.	CASSHFRDSDLTEAFF	TGCGCCAGCAGCCATTTTCGGGATAGTGACCTCACTGAAGCTTTCTTT
TRBJ2-1	TRBV11-2	.	.	CASSLEMTGDEQFF	TGTGCCAGCAGCTTAGAGATGACGGGGGATGAGCAGTTCTTC
TRBJ2-3	TRBV4-1	.	.	CASSQAGLTDTQYF	TGCGCCAGCAGCCAAGCTGGACTCACAGATACGCAGTATTTT